A selection of T cell receptor beta chains follows, all from one sample in a study of blood T cell repertoires in COVID-19. TCRdb's copy holds only in-frame clones and misses some; the assay was immunoSEQ multiplex PCR. Of 200,000 to 250,000 clones listed, roughly 86% are singletons. Sequenced: peripheral blood. The receptors come from a woman aged 45-65 years with COVID-19, enrolled during active disease. Both conserved end residues are part of each CDR3. D genes are given only for firm matches. For some rows the clone size is stated as once, few or many, or as a class when expanded; others skip it.

d_call clone_size j_call v_call cdr3_aa cdr3_nt
- - TRBJ1-6 TRBV15 CATSIGGYNSPLHF TGTGCCACCAGCATCGGGGGGTATAATTCACCCCTCCACTTT
- once TRBJ1-2 TRBV5-1 CASSPDVGVLNYGYTF TGCGCCAGCAGCCCGGACGTGGGAGTCCTTAACTATGGCTACACCTTC
TRBD1 - TRBJ1-4 TRBV19 CARPGQGATNEKLFF TGTGCCAGACCGGGACAGGGGGCAACTAATGAAAAACTGTTTTTT
- - TRBJ1-5 TRBV7-9 CASSPGTIPNQPQHF TGTGCCAGCAGCCCGGGTACTATACCCAATCAGCCCCAGCATTTT
- - TRBJ1-2 TRBV10-3 CAISGGLSYNYGYTF TGTGCCATCAGTGGAGGGCTTTCTTACAACTATGGCTACACCTTC
- - TRBJ2-3 TRBV7-9 CASSADLEDTQYF TGTGCCAGCAGCGCGGATCTTGAGGATACGCAGTATTTT
TRBD1 once TRBJ2-2 TRBV3-1/TRBV3-2 CASSWNRGGGELFF TGTGCCAGCAGCTGGAACAGGGGTGGCGGGGAGCTGTTTTTT
TRBD2 - TRBJ2-7 TRBV3-1/TRBV3-2 CASSRKVLAGTTAEQYF TGTGCCAGCAGCCGAAAGGTACTAGCGGGGACTACGGCGGAGCAGTACTTC
- - TRBJ1-5 TRBV11-2 CASSLGRPGESNQPQHF TGTGCCAGCAGCTTAGGGCGGCCAGGGGAGAGCAATCAGCCCCAGCATTTT
TRBD2 few TRBJ2-1 TRBV27 CASSFSGRKSSYNEQFF TGTGCCAGCAGTTTTAGCGGGCGGAAAAGCTCCTACAATGAGCAGTTCTTC
- once TRBJ2-1 TRBV7-9 CASSLVRGRTNNEQFF TGTGCCAGCAGCTTAGTACGCGGTAGGACAAACAATGAGCAGTTCTTC
- - TRBJ1-1 TRBV18 CASSARQNPPTEAFF TGTGCCAGCTCAGCGAGGCAAAATCCTCCCACTGAAGCTTTCTTT
TRBD2 - TRBJ2-3 TRBV7-8 CASSLSSGGVTDTQYF TGTGCCAGCAGCTTGTCCAGCGGGGGGGTCACAGATACGCAGTATTTT
- - TRBJ2-6 TRBV13 CASSFHRGKGANVLTF TGTGCCAGCAGCTTTCATCGGGGGAAAGGGGCCAACGTCCTGACTTTC